This T cell receptor beta chain stems from a study of blood T cell repertoires in COVID-19. Turning to the study itself: Some COVID-19 samples were acute and others convalescent; all came from the United States, Italy and Spain. In each case, the material was cDNA or gDNA derived from T cells, B-cell-depleted T cells, or PBMCs.

TCRdb's copy holds only in-frame clones and misses some; the assay was immunoSEQ multiplex PCR. This table holds 30,000 to 40,000 clones, approximately 80% found once. Per the germline V gene, CDR1 is LNHDA and CDR2 is SQIVND (reference sequence). The CDR3 runs 16 residues. The V end lost 7 bases, the J end lost 0 bases, and 16 bases lay between the germline ends. This sequence joins TRBV19 and TRBJ2-1, with D possibly matching TRBD2 (7 bases). This receptor was obtained from a man older than 75 with acute or convalescent COVID-19. The sample was peripheral blood. CDR3 amino acids: CASNFGGGGSYNEQFF. In nucleotides, the CDR3 is TGTGCCAGTAACTTTGGCGGGGGCGGCTCCTACAATGAGCAGTTCTTC.